The rows below give T cell receptor beta chains drawn from one sample of a study of persistence of HIV-infected CD4 T cells. The assay was immunoSEQ multiplex PCR, and TCRdb's table has in-frame clones only and misses some. The sample includes about 64,000 clones, about four fifths of them seen just once. These receptors are not linked to any known antigen. This specimen was CD4+ T cells sorted from PBMCs after approximately 19-hour stimulation, taken from a patient who received antiretroviral therapy. All receptors come from an adult man with HIV who was CMV-seropositive. CDR3s include the opening cysteine and the closing phenylalanine or tryptophan. Each record gives: J gene, clone size, D gene, V gene, CDR3 DNA, CDR3 protein. A D gene is named only where the DNA matches it firmly. Expanded clones are given a class, and other clones once, few, many or no size at all.

J gene: TRBJ2-2
clone size: NA
D gene: NA
V gene: TRBV6-1
CDR3 DNA: TGTGCCAGCAGTGAGCAGGGACAGAACACCGGGGAGCTGTTTTTT
CDR3 protein: CASSEQGQNTGELFF

J gene: TRBJ2-7
clone size: NA
D gene: NA
V gene: TRBV28
CDR3 DNA: TGTGCCAGCAGCGGGACCTTCGCCAGCTCCTACGAGCAGTACTTC
CDR3 protein: CASSGTFASSYEQYF

J gene: TRBJ1-2
clone size: NA
D gene: NA
V gene: TRBV27
CDR3 DNA: TGTGCCTGGGTTGGGCCCTATGGCTACACCTTC
CDR3 protein: CAWVGPYGYTF

J gene: TRBJ2-3
clone size: NA
D gene: TRBD2
V gene: TRBV6-5
CDR3 DNA: TGTGCCAGCAGTACCGGACTAGGCGTGACAGATACGCAGTATTTT
CDR3 protein: CASSTGLGVTDTQYF

J gene: TRBJ1-4
clone size: NA
D gene: NA
V gene: TRBV28
CDR3 DNA: TGTGCCACCTACTCCGGGGGTAATGAAAAACTGTTTTTT
CDR3 protein: CATYSGGNEKLFF

J gene: TRBJ1-1
clone size: NA
D gene: NA
V gene: TRBV5-4
CDR3 DNA: TGTGCCAGCAGCTTGGCTCACTCACAAGCTTTCTTT
CDR3 protein: CASSLAHSQAFF

J gene: TRBJ2-7
clone size: NA
D gene: NA
V gene: TRBV2
CDR3 DNA: TGTGCCAGCAGTGGGGACGGGAACTACGAGCAGTACTTC
CDR3 protein: CASSGDGNYEQYF

J gene: TRBJ2-3
clone size: once
D gene: NA
V gene: TRBV9
CDR3 DNA: TGTGCCAACCACCGGGCCCCGGGACGCCCAGATACGCAGTATTTT
CDR3 protein: CANHRAPGRPDTQYF

J gene: TRBJ1-1
clone size: NA
D gene: TRBD1
V gene: TRBV4-1
CDR3 DNA: TGCGCCAGCAGCCAAGATCGTGGCAGGGGGGCTTTCTTT
CDR3 protein: CASSQDRGRGAFF

J gene: TRBJ1-6
clone size: NA
D gene: TRBD1
V gene: TRBV9
CDR3 DNA: TGTGCCAGCAGCGTAGCCTTGACAGGGGGCTGGGATTCACCCCTCCACTTT
CDR3 protein: CASSVALTGGWDSPLHF